A selection of T cell receptor beta chains follows, all from one sample in a study of post-analysis software for immune sequencing data. TCRdb called the PCR reads again in MiXCR, with one record for every CDR3 protein. The sample holds 350,000 to 500,000 distinct CDR3 sequences, about 39% seen once. The sequenced material came from blood. The source of these receptors is a girl aged 2-10 years with multiple sclerosis. The CDR3 runs from the conserved cysteine through the conserved F or W. The order of the fields is J gene, clone size, D gene, V gene, CDR3 protein, CDR3 DNA. The D gene is left open where the match is weak. Only some rows state a clone size, as once, few, many or a class for expanded clones.

TRBJ1-4,NA,NA,TRBV6-9,CASSYRGRDNEKLFF,TGTGCCAGCAGTTACCGGGGCAGGGATAATGAAAAACTGTTTTTT
TRBJ2-7,NA,TRBD2,TRBV20-1,CSARVGKRGTYEQYF,TGCAGTGCTAGAGTCGGCAAGCGGGGGACCTACGAGCAGTACTTC
TRBJ2-2,few,TRBD2,TRBV28,CASSTNVAGGKANTGELFF,TGTGCCAGCAGCACAAACGTAGCGGGAGGGAAAGCGAACACCGGGGAGCTGTTTTTT
TRBJ2-3,NA,NA,TRBV18,CASSPSLEDTQYF,TGTGCCAGCTCACCATCACTAGAGGATACGCAGTATTTT
TRBJ2-1,few,NA,TRBV20-1,CSAPVWVPTFISYNEQFF,TGCAGTGCTCCCGTGTGGGTGCCCACATTTATATCCTACAATGAGCAGTTCTTC
TRBJ2-4,NA,TRBD1,TRBV5-1,CASSSGQGAQLQYF,TGCGCCAGCAGCTCGGGACAGGGGGCGCAGTTGCAGTACTTC
TRBJ2-1,NA,TRBD2,TRBV20-1,CSAREGYFLAGTYSEQFF,TGCAGTGCTAGAGAGGGGTACTTTCTAGCGGGTACGTACAGTGAGCAGTTCTTC
TRBJ2-7,NA,NA,TRBV6-6,CASKLDVLYEQYF,TGTGCCAGCAAACTAGATGTACTCTACGAGCAGTACTTC
TRBJ2-1,NA,NA,TRBV6-1,CASSETTAGTPRNEQFF,TGTGCCAGCAGTGAAACCACAGCCGGGACCCCGCGGAATGAGCAGTTCTTC
TRBJ2-3,many,TRBD2,TRBV7-8,CASSYSGSTDTQYF,TGTGCCAGCAGCTATAGCGGGAGCACAGATACGCAGTATTTT
TRBJ1-2,NA,NA,TRBV28,CASAWGSYGYTF,TGTGCCAGCGCGTGGGGTTCCTATGGCTACACCTTC
TRBJ2-6,few,NA,TRBV11-2,CASSDNVLTF,TGTGCCAGCAGCGACAACGTCCTGACTTTC
TRBJ2-6,NA,TRBD1,TRBV12-5,CASGSRTGSVSGANVLTF,TGTGCTAGTGGTTCCCGGACAGGATCCGTCTCTGGGGCCAACGTCCTGACTTTC
TRBJ2-1,NA,NA,TRBV7-3,CASSISGANEQFF,TGTGCCAGCAGCATCTCGGGGGCAAATGAGCAGTTCTTC
TRBJ2-3,NA,TRBD2,TRBV4-2,CASSPDRSGGPTTDTQYF,TGTGCCAGCAGCCCCGACCGGAGCGGGGGGCCAACCACAGATACGCAGTATTTT
TRBJ2-7,few,TRBD2,TRBV27,CATGGGSGSSVQYF,TGTGCCACCGGGGGAGGGAGCGGGAGCTCAGTGCAGTACTTC
TRBJ2-3,few,TRBD2,TRBV7-2,CASSLAGLGFKDTQYF,TGTGCCAGCAGCTTAGCGGGACTAGGCTTTAAAGATACGCAGTATTTT
TRBJ1-5,NA,NA,TRBV12-3/TRBV12-4,CASSLAGTHSNQPQHF,TGTGCCAGCAGTTTAGCCGGGACACATAGCAATCAGCCCCAGCATTTT
TRBJ2-6,NA,TRBD1,TRBV7-3,CASNTGQGRSGANVLTF,TGTGCCAGCAACACGGGACAGGGAAGGTCTGGGGCCAACGTCCTGACTTTC
TRBJ2-1,NA,TRBD2,TRBV28,CASSRLAGEQFF,TGTGCCAGCAGTCGACTAGCGGGCGAGCAGTTCTTC
TRBJ1-2,NA,NA,TRBV4-2,CASSQVTAAGDYGYTF,TGTGCCAGCAGCCAAGTTACGGCGGCAGGCGACTATGGCTACACCTTC
TRBJ1-5,NA,NA,TRBV15,CATSTQVRSNQPQHF,TGTGCCACCAGCACACAGGTTAGGAGCAATCAGCCCCAGCATTTT
TRBJ2-1,NA,TRBD2,TRBV6-1,CASSGSRLAGPPWGAYNEQFF,TGTGCCAGCAGTGGAAGTCGACTAGCGGGACCTCCGTGGGGGGCCTACAATGAGCAGTTCTTC
TRBJ2-1,few,NA,TRBV21-1,CASSKGGRIGEQFF,TGTGCCAGCAGCAAAGGCGGGAGAATCGGTGAGCAGTTCTTC
TRBJ2-3,few,TRBD2,TRBV10-3,CAISVGSGGADTQYF,TGTGCCATCAGTGTGGGTAGCGGGGGGGCAGATACGCAGTATTTT
TRBJ2-7,NA,TRBD2,TRBV29-1,CSTASGGSYEQYF,TGCAGCACCGCTAGCGGGGGGTCATACGAGCAGTACTTC
TRBJ2-7,few,NA,TRBV6-1,CASSGATGSTYEQYF,TGTGCCAGCAGCGGAGCTACGGGTTCTACCTACGAGCAGTACTTC
TRBJ2-5,NA,TRBD2,TRBV2,CASSEGGLAGVQETQYF,TGTGCCAGCAGTGAAGGGGGACTAGCGGGGGTTCAAGAGACCCAGTACTTC
TRBJ2-1,few,NA,TRBV24-1,CATSDFGGVSRNEQFF,TGTGCCACCAGTGATTTTGGGGGTGTTAGCCGGAATGAGCAGTTCTTC
TRBJ2-5,few,NA,TRBV5-8,CASSLVPGLQETQYF,TGTGCCAGCAGCTTGGTACCGGGACTTCAAGAGACCCAGTACTTC
TRBJ2-5,NA,NA,TRBV7-3,CASSLQGIQGEAQYF,TGTGCCAGCAGCTTACAAGGGATCCAGGGGGAGGCCCAGTACTTC
TRBJ2-7,few,NA,TRBV29-1,CSVAGVYEQYF,TGCAGCGTTGCGGGAGTCTACGAGCAGTACTTC
TRBJ2-7,NA,TRBD2,TRBV11-2,CASSSLRGGPSYEQYF,TGTGCCAGCAGCTCCCTCCGGGGGGGGCCCTCCTACGAGCAGTACTTC
TRBJ1-2,few,NA,TRBV20-1,CSASSGTIYGYTF,TGCAGTGCTAGTAGCGGGACAATCTATGGCTACACCTTC
TRBJ2-1,NA,NA,TRBV28,CASSLFPPGVGNEQFF,TGTGCCAGCAGTTTATTCCCTCCGGGGGTCGGCAATGAGCAGTTCTTC
TRBJ2-1,NA,TRBD2,TRBV14,CASSRIAGVSYNEQFF,TGTGCCAGCAGCCGGATAGCGGGAGTTAGCTACAATGAGCAGTTCTTC
TRBJ2-5,NA,NA,TRBV12-3/TRBV12-4,CASSFRQLLEQYF,TGTGCCAGCAGTTTTAGACAGCTACTGGAGCAGTACTTC
TRBJ2-1,NA,TRBD1,TRBV6-1,CASSGDRGRNEQFF,TGTGCCAGCAGTGGGGACAGGGGGAGGAATGAGCAGTTCTTC
TRBJ2-1,few,NA,TRBV4-3,CASSQDYRILYNEQFF,TGCGCCAGCAGCCAAGATTACAGGATTTTATACAATGAGCAGTTCTTC
TRBJ2-7,few,TRBD1,TRBV18,CASSPGQGSPYEQYF,TGTGCCAGCTCACCTGGACAGGGAAGTCCCTACGAGCAGTACTTC
TRBJ2-6,few,NA,TRBV5-5,CASRETWDPGANVLTF,TGTGCCAGCAGGGAGACTTGGGATCCTGGGGCCAACGTCCTGACTTTC
TRBJ1-6,NA,NA,TRBV6-5,CASSYSWDVNSPLHF,TGTGCCAGCAGTTACTCGTGGGACGTGAATTCACCCCTCCACTTT
TRBJ2-2,few,NA,TRBV4-3,CASSHLLVGTGELFF,TGCGCCAGCAGCCACCTCTTGGTGGGGACCGGGGAGCTGTTTTTT
TRBJ2-5,few,NA,TRBV7-2,CASSSYTGVQTQYF,TGTGCCAGCAGCTCGTATACGGGAGTGCAGACCCAGTACTTC